This paragraph reports one T cell receptor beta chain. The clone's antigen remains unknown. Base-call qualities are not available, and no considerably larger clone is one nucleotide away. TCRbeta CDR3 sequencing was performed on sorted unstimulated T cells and on proliferating T cells recovered from mixed lymphocyte reactions. Fresh whole blood from roughly 10 HLA-typed healthy donors was used to isolate PBMCs. Unstimulated CD4+ regulatory T cells were FACS-sorted to map the origin of alloreactive clones. Receptors were amplified or captured by the immunoSEQ multiplex PCR assay. The deep sequencing platform assayed around 95,000 TCR templates per sample. Genomic DNA extracted from sorted T cells was the material used for TCRbeta CDR3 sequencing. As for the authors' bioinformatics: The R programming language was used for clonal analysis of the TCRbeta CDR3 data. Alloreactive CD4+ and CD8+ clones were identified by comparing unstimulated samples to CFSE-low samples taken after the reaction. Regulatory or non-regulatory origin of alloreactive CD4+ clones was assigned by matching sequences to the sorted unstimulated Treg and non-Treg repertoires. Sourced from immuneACCESS, this table was stored by TCRdb with only in-frame sequences that have V and J called. A share of the clones is absent; for the studies checked, an unresolved V gene accounts for under half, and the remainder has no known explanation. V and J calls and clone size are those listed in that table; D and trimming were worked out from the DNA. This sample has 90,000 to 110,000 clones in its table, and about 90% of those were observed once. Of the sample, about 0.7% is held by the ten largest clones.

This entry comes from a study of siplizumab effects on memory and regulatory T cells (dated by TCRdb to about 2019). For the study in its entirety: The study looked at the effect of siplizumab, an anti-CD2 antibody, on alloreactive T-cell subsets in allogeneic mixed lymphocyte reactions made from human PBMCs.

Points the paper makes about the study in general: Of the alloreactive CD4+ clones that could be mapped, the Treg-derived share averaged roughly 69% with siplizumab compared with under 30% in control reactions. Unstimulated naive T cells appeared to be more diverse than memory T cells, and naive cells seemed to make a substantial contribution to the alloresponse. Sequences below about 10^-5 frequency were poorly captured, so only a minor fraction of alloreactive clones could be mapped to unstimulated subsets. A naive or memory phenotype could not be assigned to roughly 75-95% of proliferating CD4+ or CD8+ clones. Siplizumab significantly reduced the cumulative frequency of alloreactive sequences traceable to unstimulated CD4+ memory T cells. The suppressive function of proliferating Tregs from siplizumab cultures was not functionally confirmed.

Counted from cysteine to phenylalanine, this CDR3 has 12 amino acids. Just CDR3 DNA is preserved here, 36 bases in frame from base 1. V lost 2 bases and J lost 8 bases; the stretch between them is 7 bases long. According to the germline V gene, CDR1 reads MGHDK and CDR2 reads SYGVNS. The chain is made from TRBV25-1 and TRBJ2-4; tentative D gene TRBD1, with 5 bases matching. The sequencing sample was made of Tregs sorted from blood. The receptor comes from a human donor in good health. CDR3 loop: CASSELTDIQYF. At the DNA level, the sequence is TGTGCCAGCAGTGAACTGACAGACATTCAGTACTTC.